These T cell receptor beta chains were read from a single sample in a study of blood T cells in healthy people across ages. TCRdb reprocessed the 5' RACE reads with MiXCR, giving one entry per CDR3 protein. Of approximately 820,000 distinct CDR3 sequences in the sample, around two fifths were seen once. Sequenced sample: blood. All receptors come from a man between 60 and 75 years old in good health. Both conserved end residues are part of each CDR3. A D gene is named only where the DNA matches it firmly. Size values are once, few and many counts, or a class for expanded clones, and some rows have none.

j_call: TRBJ2-7
v_call: TRBV12-3/TRBV12-4
d_call: -
cdr3_length: 13
clone_size: few
cdr3_nt: TGTGCCAGCAGTTGGGGCAGAGACTACGAGCAGTACTTC
cdr3_aa: CASSWGRDYEQYF

j_call: TRBJ2-7
v_call: TRBV6-5
d_call: -
cdr3_length: 14
clone_size: few
cdr3_nt: TGTGCCAGCAGTTACTCTAAGGGGACCTACGAGCAGTACTTC
cdr3_aa: CASSYSKGTYEQYF

j_call: TRBJ1-1
v_call: TRBV25-1
d_call: -
cdr3_length: 14
clone_size: -
cdr3_nt: TGTGCCAGCAGTGAATCGGCGTGGAACACTGAAGCTTTCTTT
cdr3_aa: CASSESAWNTEAFF

j_call: TRBJ1-2
v_call: TRBV20-1
d_call: -
cdr3_length: 14
clone_size: -
cdr3_nt: TGCAGTGCTAGGAGACCCGGGACCCTCGACAGCTACACCTTC
cdr3_aa: CSARRPGTLDSYTF

j_call: TRBJ2-5
v_call: TRBV28
d_call: TRBD2
cdr3_length: 16
clone_size: -
cdr3_nt: TGTGCCAGCAGCGCTGAGCGGGGGTCGTACCAAGAGACCCAGTACTTC
cdr3_aa: CASSAERGSYQETQYF

j_call: TRBJ2-1
v_call: TRBV7-9
d_call: TRBD2
cdr3_length: 17
clone_size: -
cdr3_nt: TGTGCCAGCAGCCTGGGGACTAGCGGGGGCTCGGATAATGAGCAGTTCTTC
cdr3_aa: CASSLGTSGGSDNEQFF

j_call: TRBJ2-1
v_call: TRBV29-1
d_call: -
cdr3_length: 13
clone_size: many
cdr3_nt: TGCAGCGTTACAGGGTATTACGGCAATGAGCAGTTCTTC
cdr3_aa: CSVTGYYGNEQFF

j_call: TRBJ2-2
v_call: TRBV6-5
d_call: -
cdr3_length: 15
clone_size: -
cdr3_nt: TGTGCCAGCAGTTACACGGTAGAAAGGCCCGGGGAGCTGTTTTTT
cdr3_aa: CASSYTVERPGELFF

j_call: TRBJ2-7
v_call: TRBV28
d_call: -
cdr3_length: 14
clone_size: few
cdr3_nt: TGTGCCAGCAGTGTCTTGAGGGAAGCCTACGAGCAGTACTTC
cdr3_aa: CASSVLREAYEQYF

j_call: TRBJ2-3
v_call: TRBV7-9
d_call: -
cdr3_length: 12
clone_size: few
cdr3_nt: TGTGCCAGCAGCTTAATCCTGGATACGCAGTATTTT
cdr3_aa: CASSLILDTQYF

j_call: TRBJ2-5
v_call: TRBV7-2
d_call: TRBD2
cdr3_length: 16
clone_size: once
cdr3_nt: TGTGCCAGCAGCTCGGGACTAGCGGGGGGACTTAGTGAGCAGTACTTC
cdr3_aa: CASSSGLAGGLSEQYF